The entry below gives a single T cell receptor beta chain sequence along with its context. Its specificity is unknown. Assay used: immunoSEQ multiplex PCR; TCRdb lists only in-frame clones, some missing. In the table there are 30,000 or so clones, 84% of which are singletons. This sample was included in a study of OX40 agonist ivuxolimab in advanced cancers. Study in general: Therapy given before enrollment (anti-PD-1, anti-PD-L1 or anti-CTLA-4) was allowed, and under 45% had some. Study-wide results and caveats: People who partly responded at 0.1-3.0 mg/kg had some of the least clonal expansion seen. Low levels of normalized T-cell clonal expansion also appeared in some nonresponders. The average count of expanded clones was higher among CD8+ T cells than among CD4+.

Germline V gene sequence: CDR1 SGHAT, CDR2 FQNNGV. V trimming: 5 bases; J trimming: 1 base; junction bases outside the gene matches: 8. The CDR3 sequence is 16 residues long. The rearrangement links TRBV11-2 to TRBJ2-3, with TRBD2 identical over 8 bases. The source was CD4+ or CD8+ T cells sorted from blood, collected in a trial of the OX40 agonist ivuxolimab. The TCR was taken from an adult with an advanced solid tumor such as melanoma, head and neck, liver or kidney cancer. The CDR3 is CASSLPGLVGTDTQYF. For the CDR3, the DNA is TGTGCCAGCAGCCTACCGGGACTAGTCGGCACAGATACGCAGTATTTT.